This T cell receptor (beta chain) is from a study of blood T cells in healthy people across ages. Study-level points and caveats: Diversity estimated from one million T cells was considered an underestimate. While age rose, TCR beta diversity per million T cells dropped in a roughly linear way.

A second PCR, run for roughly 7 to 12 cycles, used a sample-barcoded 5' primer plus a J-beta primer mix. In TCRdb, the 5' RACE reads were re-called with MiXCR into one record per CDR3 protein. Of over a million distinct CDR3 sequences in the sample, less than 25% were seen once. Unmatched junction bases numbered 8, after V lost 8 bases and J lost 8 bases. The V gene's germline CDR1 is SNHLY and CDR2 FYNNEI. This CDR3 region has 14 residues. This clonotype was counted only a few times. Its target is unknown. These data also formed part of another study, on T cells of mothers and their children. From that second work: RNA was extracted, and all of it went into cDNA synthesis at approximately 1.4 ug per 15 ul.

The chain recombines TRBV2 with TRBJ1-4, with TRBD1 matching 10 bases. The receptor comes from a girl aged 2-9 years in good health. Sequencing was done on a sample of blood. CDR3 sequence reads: CASLSGTGDEKLFF. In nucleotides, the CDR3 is TGTGCCAGCTTATCAGGGACAGGGGACGAAAAACTGTTTTTT.